This T cell receptor (beta chain) was recorded in a study of neoadjuvant anti-PD-1 for oral cavity cancer. Study in general: Patients without progression got a fourth dose around day 43.

Clones were read by immunoSEQ multiplex PCR, and TCRdb kept only the in-frame ones, dropping some. The sample records around 65,000 clones, 70% to 90% being singletons. The sample's time point: after neoadjuvant nivolumab, at surgical resection. These oral cavity squamous cell carcinomas were HPV-negative and locally advanced. V was pared by 3 bases and J by 2 bases, with 10 bases of the junction left unmatched. The CDR3 totals 17 residues. Germline V CDR1 and CDR2: SNHLY, FYNNEI. The source was PBMCs, collected after nivolumab (anti-PD-1) treatment. This sequence was found in a person between 40 and 85 years old with oral cavity squamous cell carcinoma. This rearrangement joins TRBV2 to TRBJ2-1; 7 bases line up with TRBD1. CDR3 region: CASSDVTGAYTYNEQFF. The DNA of the CDR3 is TGTGCCAGCAGTGACGTAACAGGGGCCTATACCTACAATGAGCAGTTCTTC.